What follows are 27 T cell receptor beta chains derived from one specimen sequenced in a study of response to subunit inactivated influenza vaccine. TCRdb fed the RT-PCR reads into MiXCR, producing one record per CDR3 protein. The sample lists fewer than 650,000 distinct CDR3 sequences, 13% occurring once. This sample comprised PBMCs from blood, obtained 45 days after vaccination. All receptors come from a man aged 50 to 60 who received an inactivated influenza vaccine.

The rearrangement links TRBV10-3 to TRBJ2-7; D remains ambiguous. CDR1 ENHRY and CDR2 SYGVKD come from the germline V gene. The V end was cut by 3 bases, the J end by 6 bases, with 9 bases between. This CDR3 spans 12 amino acids. This chain's CDR3 is CAISESSGEQYF. CDR3 sequence (DNA): TGTGCCATCAGTGAAAGTAGTGGCGAGCAGTACTTC.

V is TRBV12-3 or TRBV12-4 and J is TRBJ2-5; TRBD2 matches 12 bases. The CDR3 is made up of 16 amino acids. Losses at the gene ends were 5 bases for V and 5 bases for J; bases not matched to a gene: 9. In DNA, the CDR3 is TGTGCCAGCAGTGCCCTAGCGGGAGGGCCCCGGGAGACCCAGTACTTC. It encodes CASSALAGGPRETQYF.

This clonotype was detected many times. The chain is built from TRBV6-1 and TRBJ1-1, with a possible D match to TRBD1 (5 bases). Trimming pared 9 bases from V and 1 base from J, leaving 24 bases between. The CDR3 contains 17 residues. CDR1 and CDR2 (germline): MNHNS, SASEGT. CDR3 DNA: TGTGCCAGTACCCCCCTAGGCCACATGGGGACGAACACTGAAGCTTTCTTT. It translates to CASTPLGHMGTNTEAFF.

The chain employs TRBV7-7 and TRBJ2-5; D remains ambiguous. The V end was cut by 1 base, the J end by 4 bases, with 7 bases between. Germline V lookup: CDR1 SSHAT, CDR2 FNYEAQ (reference sequence). This CDR3 contains 13 residues. The CDR3 loop reads CASSLDWGETQYF. DNA for the CDR3: TGTGCCAGCAGCTTAGATTGGGGAGAGACCCAGTACTTC. The variable domain in full, completed from reference TRBV7-7 and TRBJ2-5, reads GAGVSQSPRYKVTKRGQDVTLRCDPISSHATLYWYQQALGQGPEFLTYFNYEAQPDKSGLPSDRFSAERPEGSISTLTIQRTEQRDSAMYRCASSLDWGETQYFGPGTRLLVL.

This clonotype has ten or more counts. The genes are TRBV7-8 and TRBJ2-5; D tentatively reads TRBD1 or TRBD2 (6 bases each). The length of the CDR3 is 14 residues. With 2 bases removed from V and 2 bases from J, the gap between germline ends came to 9 bases. Germline loops: CDR1 SGHVS, CDR2 FQNEAQ. The DNA of the CDR3 is TGTGCCAGCAGCTTAAGGGGGGTTCAAGAGACCCAGTACTTC. This gives the protein CASSLRGVQETQYF. Full variable domain (remainder filled in from reference TRBV7-8 and TRBJ2-5): GAGVSQSPRYKVAKRGQDVALRCDPISGHVSLFWYQQALGQGPEFLTYFQNEAQLDKSGLPSDRFFAERPEGSVSTLKIQRTQQEDSAVYLCASSLRGVQETQYFGPGTRLLVL.

The chain combines TRBV5-1 with TRBJ2-6, with TRBD1 matching over 7 bases. After removal of 7 bases from V and 0 bases from J, the junction contained 1 base not matched to a gene. Germline values: CDR1 SGHRS, CDR2 YFSETQ. The CDR3 sequence is 14 residues long. CDR3 in DNA: TGCGCCAGCGGGGACAGCTCTGGGGCCAACGTCCTGACTTTC. Encoded protein: CASGDSSGANVLTF.

The rearrangement uses TRBV20-1 and TRBJ1-1; D possibly corresponds to TRBD1 (5 bases). CDR1 is DFQATT, CDR2 SNEGSKA, per germline (reference sequence). The CDR3 has 11 residues. Trimming took off 5 bases at V and 11 bases at J, with 15 bases between the two ends. The CDR3 DNA sequence: TGCAGTGCTTGGTGGGGGATGTCGGCTTTCTTT. It encodes CSAWWGMSAFF.

The rearrangement links TRBV15 to TRBJ2-4; no reliable D call. V lost 0 bases, J lost 0 bases, and 9 bases lay in between. The germline V gene encodes CDR1 LNHNV and CDR2 YYDKDF (reference sequence). The CDR3 covers 16 residues. The CDR3 coding sequence is TGTGCCACCAGCAGAGATTTGGCTGTAGCCAAAAACATTCAGTACTTC. This sequence encodes CATSRDLAVAKNIQYF.

In its sample, this clonotype was seen a few times. The chain joins TRBV5-1 to TRBJ1-1; 11 positions match TRBD1. V shed 5 bases, J shed 4 bases, and the junction held 1 base outside the gene matches. The CDR3 is made up of 13 amino acids. The germline V gene encodes CDR1 SGHRS and CDR2 YFSETQ. The CDR3 nucleotides are TGCGCCAGCAGAGGGACAGGGGGCACTGAAGCTTTCTTT. Translating it yields CASRGTGGTEAFF.

This clonotype was found many times. The chain has TRBV6-1 and TRBJ2-5; TRBD2 aligns across 11 bases. The V gene's germline CDR1 is MNHNS and CDR2 SASEGT. The CDR3 has 15 amino acids. J gave up 5 bases and V 6 bases, and 8 bases lay outside the gene matches. For the CDR3, the DNA is TGTGCCAGCAGGGCCGGGACTAGCGGACGGGAGACCCAGTACTTC. Protein: CASRAGTSGRETQYF.

In its sample, this clonotype was seen many times. The chain links TRBV12-3 or TRBV12-4 to TRBJ2-2; 9 nucleotides align to TRBD2. The CDR3 is 15 amino acids. The J segment lost 7 bases and the V segment lost 3 bases, leaving 6 bases of the junction unmatched. CDR3 loop: CASSFLAGRGGELFF. The CDR3 bases are TGTGCCAGCAGTTTCCTAGCGGGAAGGGGCGGGGAGCTGTTTTTT.

V usage is TRBV7-9 and J usage is TRBJ2-1; 10 bases are shared with TRBD2. The V and J ends lost 2 bases and 8 bases, in that order; junction bases with no gene match: 6. CDR1 and CDR2 from the germline V gene are SEHNR and FQNEAQ (reference sequence). This CDR3 contains 15 residues. CDR3 sequence: CASSLPSGRADEQFF. CDR3 nucleotide sequence: TGTGCCAGCAGCTTACCCAGCGGGAGGGCCGATGAGCAGTTCTTC.

This clonotype turned up a few times. This sequence joins TRBV12-3 or TRBV12-4 and TRBJ1-3; 7 positions agree with TRBD1. Trimming at V came to 7 bases and at J to 3 bases, leaving 3 bases not matched to a gene. This CDR3 spans 13 amino acids. The CDR3 loop is CASKSGGGNTIYF. CDR3 nucleotides: TGTGCCAGCAAATCAGGGGGTGGAAACACCATATATTTT.

The V gene is TRBV24-1, the J gene TRBJ2-1; D is unresolved. Trimming took 3 bases from V and 8 from J, leaving 13 bases between them. The CDR3 is made up of 14 amino acids. Germline V gene data show CDR1 as KGHDR and CDR2 as SFDVKD. The DNA of the CDR3 is TGTGCCACCAGTGATCCCTACTGGTCGGATGAGCAGTTCTTC. It yields the protein CATSDPYWSDEQFF.

J is TRBJ2-3 and V is TRBV6-1; tentative D call: TRBD2 (5 bases). This CDR3 is 15 amino acids long. V lost 6 bases, J lost 2 bases, and 15 bases lay in between. CDR1 is MNHNS, CDR2 SASEGT, per germline. The CDR3 DNA follows: TGTGCCAGCAGGGGTTCGGCGGGCCACACAGATACGCAGTATTTT. As protein: CASRGSAGHTDTQYF.

Ten or more counts support this clonotype. This chain joins TRBV12-3 or TRBV12-4 and TRBJ1-5; TRBD1 is a possible D gene (5 bases). The germline V and J ends were trimmed by 6 bases and 0 bases, with 12 bases remaining between them. The CDR3 runs 15 residues. This CDR3 is CASSRDGHSNQPQHF. DNA of the CDR3: TGTGCCAGCAGCCGGGACGGCCATAGCAATCAGCCCCAGCATTTT.

This clonotype was seen a few times. The chain uses TRBV6-1 and TRBJ1-4, with D maybe TRBD1 (5 bases). The V end was cut by 7 bases, the J end by 8 bases, with 14 bases between. Per germline, CDR1 MNHNS and CDR2 SASEGT. The CDR3 spans 13 residues. CDR3 region: CASMGGGREKLFF. The CDR3 coding sequence is TGTGCCAGCATGGGTGGGGGTCGGGAAAAACTGTTTTTT.

CDR3 DNA: TGTGCCAGCAGCTTAGACCGTTTCACTGAAGCTTTCTTT. Translating gives CASSLDRFTEAFF. The chain links TRBV7-2 to TRBJ1-1, with D uncertain. The CDR3 has 13 residues. CDR1 and CDR2 (germline): SGHTA, FQGNSA. V was clipped by 1 base and J by 4 bases, with 7 bases between them.

The chain has TRBV5-1 and TRBJ2-1, with 10 nucleotides matching TRBD1. The CDR3 consists of 14 residues. After removal of 2 bases from V and 8 bases from J, the junction contained 4 bases not matched to a gene. The V gene's germline CDR1 is SGHRS and CDR2 YFSETQ. CDR3 amino acids: CASSLRQGADEQFF. CDR3 DNA sequence: TGCGCCAGCAGCTTAAGACAGGGGGCCGATGAGCAGTTCTTC.

The chain joins TRBV11-2 to TRBJ2-1, with D possibly matching TRBD1 (6 bases). Germline CDR1 is SGHAT and CDR2 is FQNNGV. This CDR3 spans 16 amino acids. The germline V and J ends were trimmed by 1 base and 4 bases, with 14 bases remaining between them. DNA for the CDR3: TGTGCCAGCAGCTTAGGACCGGGACACCAATACAATGAGCAGTTCTTC. It yields the protein CASSLGPGHQYNEQFF.

This clonotype was counted a few times. The chain joins TRBV6-1 to TRBJ1-5; D gene ambiguous. Germline V gene data show CDR1 as MNHNS and CDR2 as SASEGT. The CDR3 covers 12 residues. V dropped 1 base and J dropped 6 bases, with 4 bases sitting between them. CDR3 amino acids: CASSEGFQPQHF. As DNA, the CDR3 is TGTGCCAGCAGTGAAGGGTTTCAGCCCCAGCATTTT.

This clonotype was recorded a few times. In DNA, the CDR3 is TGTGCCAGCAGTTCTAGCGGGAGGGCCGATGAGCAGTTCTTC. Its protein product is CASSSSGRADEQFF. This chain uses TRBV28 with TRBJ2-1; 12 nucleotides agree with TRBD2. The ends lost 4 bases at V and 8 bases at J; junction bases unmatched: 3. CDR1 is MDHEN, CDR2 SYDVKM, per germline. The CDR3 is made up of 14 amino acids.

V gene TRBV20-1 combines with J gene TRBJ2-7; D gene uncertain. The CDR3 is made up of 15 amino acids. V was trimmed by 0 bases and J by 2 bases, leaving 14 bases between them. Germline assignment: CDR1 DFQATT and CDR2 SNEGSKA (reference sequence). The CDR3 DNA reads TGCAGTGCTAGAGATCTCGAGGCCCCCGCCTACGAGCAGTACTTC. It yields the protein CSARDLEAPAYEQYF.

The V gene is TRBV12-3 or TRBV12-4, the J gene TRBJ2-5, with 8 nucleotides matching TRBD2. V gave up 5 bases and J gave up 1 base; unmatched junction bases: 9. This CDR3 comprises 16 residues. The CDR3 sequence is CASSISLGTSQETQYF. CDR3 sequence (DNA): TGTGCCAGCAGTATCTCTTTAGGGACTAGCCAAGAGACCCAGTACTTC.

CDR3 sequence: CSASGRRSSTDTQYF. The CDR3, as DNA: TGCAGCGCATCGGGTCGAAGATCTAGCACAGATACGCAGTATTTT. V gene TRBV29-1 combines with J gene TRBJ2-3, with D uncertain. The CDR3 totals 15 residues. Germline lookup yields CDR1 SQVTM and CDR2 ANQGSEA. Trimming stripped 7 bases from V and 0 bases from J, with 17 bases between.

The chain recombines TRBV11-2 with TRBJ2-3; unclear D gene. The CDR3 loop spans 15 amino acids. V lost 2 bases and J 0 bases, leaving 9 bases between the germline ends. Germline V gives CDR1 SGHAT, CDR2 FQNNGV. The CDR3 loop reads CASSLLFPSTDTQYF. The DNA of the CDR3 is TGTGCCAGCAGCTTACTGTTCCCTAGCACAGATACGCAGTATTTT.

This sequence joins TRBV6-1 and TRBJ1-1, with D maybe TRBD1 (6 bases). The CDR3 loop spans 15 amino acids. Germline V gives CDR1 MNHNS, CDR2 SASEGT. The germline V and J ends were trimmed by 2 bases and 0 bases, with 10 bases remaining between them. CDR3: CASSETDSMNTEAFF. CDR3 nucleotide sequence: TGTGCCAGCAGTGAAACGGACAGCATGAACACTGAAGCTTTCTTT.